This is a list of T cell receptor beta chains from one sample in a study of cytomegalovirus exposure and HLA in healthy donors. Data came from immunoSEQ multiplex PCR; TCRdb stores just in-frame clones and leaves some out. This sample has around 99,000 clones; just under 70% occur once, and the top ten carry under 6.5%. Sequencing was done on a sample of PBMCs. These receptors were obtained from a woman aged 65 to 85 in good health and CMV-seropositive. Both conserved end residues are part of each CDR3. A D gene is named only where the DNA matches it firmly. The size field is filled for only some rows; it gives once, few, many or a size class.

TGCAGCGTTGGGGGGATCCCAGGGGGCCGAAACACTGAAGCTTTCTTT,CSVGGIPGGRNTEAFF,TRBD1,TRBJ1-1,TRBV29-1,.
TGTGCCTGGAGTGCCCCAGGGGGAAGGATGAACACTGAAGCTTTCTTT,CAWSAPGGRMNTEAFF,TRBD1,TRBJ1-1,TRBV30,.
TGTGCCAGCAGCTTTTATCACAGGGACCAGCAAGCTTTCTTT,CASSFYHRDQQAFF,.,TRBJ1-1,TRBV5-6,few
TGTGCCAGCAGCCGGGGACTAGACACCGGGGAGCTGTTTTTT,CASSRGLDTGELFF,TRBD2,TRBJ2-2,TRBV7-2,.
TGCAGCGTTGCCTTATTACAGGGGTTACAAGAGACCCAGTACTTC,CSVALLQGLQETQYF,TRBD1,TRBJ2-5,TRBV29-1,few
TGTGCCAGCAGCCTCTCCTACACAGGGGGCCAGCATTTT,CASSLSYTGGQHF,TRBD1,TRBJ1-5,TRBV7-2,.
TGCGCCAGCAGCGCCCTAACGACAGGGAACTATGGCTACACCTTC,CASSALTTGNYGYTF,TRBD1,TRBJ1-2,TRBV5-1,.
TGTGCCAGCAGCTCAACAGTAGGGACTCGGACAGGAAGCTCTGGGGCCAACGTCCTGACTTTC,CASSSTVGTRTGSSGANVLTF,.,TRBJ2-6,TRBV7-6,.
TGTGCCAGCAGGTCAGACAGCTCCTACGAGCAGTACTTC,CASRSDSSYEQYF,.,TRBJ2-7,TRBV25-1,once
TGCGCCAGCAGCTTGGGCAGGGCCAACACTGAAGCTTTCTTT,CASSLGRANTEAFF,.,TRBJ1-1,TRBV5-1,.
TGTGCCAGCAGTTGGGGGGGCTATTCACCCCTCCACTTT,CASSWGGYSPLHF,.,TRBJ1-6,TRBV6-5,once
TGCAGCGGTGAACGGGGAACGGGGGGGCAGGAGACGCAGTATTTT,CSGERGTGGQETQYF,TRBD2,TRBJ2-3,TRBV29-1,.
TGTGCCAGCTACTCGGGACAAGGAAACACCATATATTTT,CASYSGQGNTIYF,.,TRBJ1-3,TRBV6-6,.